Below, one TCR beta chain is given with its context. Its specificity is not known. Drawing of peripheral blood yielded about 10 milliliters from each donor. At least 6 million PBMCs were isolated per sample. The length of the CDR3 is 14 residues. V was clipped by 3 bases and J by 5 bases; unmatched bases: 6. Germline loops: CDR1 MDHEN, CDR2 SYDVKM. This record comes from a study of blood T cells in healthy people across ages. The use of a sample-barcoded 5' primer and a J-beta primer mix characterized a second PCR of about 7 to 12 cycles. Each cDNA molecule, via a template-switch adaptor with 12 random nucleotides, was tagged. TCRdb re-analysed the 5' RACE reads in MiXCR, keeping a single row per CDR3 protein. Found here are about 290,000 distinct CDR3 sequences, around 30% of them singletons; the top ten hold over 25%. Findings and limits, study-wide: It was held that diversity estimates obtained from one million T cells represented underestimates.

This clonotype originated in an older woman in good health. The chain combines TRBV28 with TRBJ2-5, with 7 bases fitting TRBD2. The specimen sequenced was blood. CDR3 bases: TGTGCCAGCAGTTTCCGGGACTACGGGGAGACCCAGTACTTC. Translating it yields CASSFRDYGETQYF.